Presented here are 15 T cell receptor beta chains from one specimen sequenced in a study of vaccination and CD4 T cells after COVID-19. These receptors' antigens are unknown. An Oncomine TCR Beta short-read assay was used to sequence the DNA from cultured CD4+ T cells. TCRdb passed the PCR reads through MiXCR, listing each CDR3 protein once. In the table there are about 10,000 distinct CDR3 sequences, around 25% of which are singletons. This sample's treatment: roughly ten-day PBMC culture with coronavirus spike peptide pools or control peptides (ViraFEST assay). The starting material was CD4+ T cells from blood, cultured in vitro, obtained before SARS-CoV-2 vaccination. The source of these receptors is a human donor who received a COVID-19 vaccine.

The chain has TRBV2 and TRBJ1-1; D not resolved. The CDR3 contains 13 residues. In germline, CDR1 is SNHLY, CDR2 FYNNEI. V was clipped by 7 bases and J by 3 bases, with 12 bases between them. CDR3 in amino acids: CASNKEWDTEAFF. The CDR3 coding sequence is TGTGCCAGCAACAAGGAGTGGGACACTGAAGCTTTCTTT.

This clonotype is labeled medium-sized (0.01 to 0.1%). The chain is built from TRBV6-1 and TRBJ1-2, with D possibly matching TRBD1 (6 bases). The CDR3 runs 16 residues. Germline lookup yields CDR1 MNHNS and CDR2 SASEGT. Trimming pared 2 bases from V and 4 bases from J, leaving 17 bases between. In nucleotides, the CDR3 is TGTGCCAGCAGTGAATTTTGGGGGGGCGCTCCCTATGGCTACACCTTC. Translating gives CASSEFWGGAPYGYTF.

The V gene is TRBV18, the J gene TRBJ1-1; no firm D call. Trimming removed 6 bases at V and 5 bases at J, with 13 bases between. The germline CDR1 and CDR2 sequences are KGHSH and LQKENI. The CDR3 is made up of 13 amino acids. CDR3 coding DNA: TGTGCCAGCTCCACCAAGCCGGGAACTGAAGCTTTCTTT. It codes for CASSTKPGTEAFF.

The chain links TRBV30 to TRBJ1-2; D is uncertain. The CDR3 contains 11 residues. The germline V gene encodes CDR1 GTSNPN and CDR2 SVGIG (reference sequence). The V end lost 5 bases, the J end lost 8 bases, and 12 bases lay between the germline ends. CDR3 bases: TGTGCCTGGTTCAGTTGGAGGGGCTACACCTTC. Translating it yields CAWFSWRGYTF.

This clonotype was detected a few times. The V gene is TRBV20-1, the J gene TRBJ1-2, with TRBD1 matching 7 bases. The CDR3 totals 17 residues. Germline V gives CDR1 DFQATT, CDR2 SNEGSKA (reference sequence). Trimming cost V 2 bases and J 0 bases; bases outside gene matches: 12. The CDR3 DNA is TGCAGTGCTAGATCACCGGGACAGACTCTTGCTAACTATGGCTACACCTTC. Protein sequence: CSARSPGQTLANYGYTF.

This chain uses TRBV29-1 with TRBJ2-1; TRBD1 matches at 7 bases. From germline, CDR1 is SQVTM and CDR2 ANQGSEA. J lost 6 bases, V lost 7 bases, and 6 bases had no gene match. CDR3 size: 12 residues. The CDR3 DNA reads TGCAGCGCCGTGACAGGGACCAATGAGCAGTTCTTC. It translates to CSAVTGTNEQFF.

The chain recombines TRBV5-1 with TRBJ2-1; TRBD2 matches at 8 bases. This CDR3 comprises 21 residues. After removal of 1 base from V and 0 bases from J, the junction contained 18 bases not matched to a gene. Germline CDR1 reads SGHRS; CDR2 reads YFSETQ. CDR3 protein: CASSLYHSRGDLMSSYNEQFF. The CDR3 DNA follows: TGCGCCAGCAGCTTGTATCATTCGCGGGGGGACCTAATGAGCTCCTACAATGAGCAGTTCTTC.

V is TRBV20-1 and J is TRBJ2-1; 7 bases fit TRBD2. The germline gives CDR1 DFQATT, CDR2 SNEGSKA (reference sequence). The CDR3 extends over 13 amino acids. V dropped 4 bases and J dropped 4; count of bases not matched to a gene: 4. The DNA for the CDR3 is TGCAGTGCTATAGGACTAGTTTACAATGAGCAGTTCTTC. Its translation is CSAIGLVYNEQFF.

The chain employs TRBV20-1 and TRBJ2-7, with D possibly TRBD1 on 6 matching bases. Germline V gene sequence: CDR1 DFQATT, CDR2 SNEGSKA (reference sequence). The CDR3 covers 15 residues. Deletions cut 3 bases from V and 3 bases from J, with 18 bases between. The CDR3 DNA reads as TGCAGTGCTAGGGACCGGGACAAAGGAGACTACGAGCAGTACTTC. This sequence encodes CSARDRDKGDYEQYF.

This clonotype turned up a few times. The rearrangement links TRBV5-4 to TRBJ2-5, with D tentatively TRBD2 (6 bases). V was pared by 2 bases and J by 4 bases, with 15 bases between. The CDR3 runs to 15 residues. Germline V lookup: CDR1 SGHNT, CDR2 YYREEE (reference sequence). For the CDR3, the DNA is TGTGCCAGCAGCTTCAAGGGTAGGGGAGGAGAGACCCAGTACTTC. It encodes CASSFKGRGGETQYF.

The sample holds a few counts of this clonotype. The V call is TRBV11-3, the J call TRBJ2-3, with 8 bases matching TRBD1. There are 15 residues in the CDR3. CDR1 is SGHNT, CDR2 YENEEA, per germline. The V and J ends lost 5 bases and 3 bases, in that order; junction bases with no gene match: 7. The CDR3 loop is CASSQDRVVTDTQYF. In nucleotides, the CDR3 is TGTGCCAGCAGCCAGGACAGGGTAGTGACAGATACGCAGTATTTT.

This clonotype was seen more than once but under ten times. The rearrangement uses TRBV7-8 and TRBJ1-2; D is unclear. CDR3 length: 16 residues. Trimming shortened V by 3 bases and J by 5 bases, and 19 bases separated the two germline ends. CDR1 and CDR2 (germline): SGHVS, FQNEAQ. CDR3 sequence (DNA): TGTGCCAGCAGCTTGCAACTGACCGAGCCGGGATATGGCTACACCTTC. As protein: CASSLQLTEPGYGYTF.

V and J are TRBV2 and TRBJ1-1; 11 bases map to TRBD1. There are 14 residues in the CDR3. The germline gives CDR1 SNHLY, CDR2 FYNNEI. Trimming took 11 bases from V and 2 from J; bases not matched to a gene: 7. CDR3 in amino acids: CAWDRGGFNTEAFF. The CDR3 DNA reads as TGTGCCTGGGACAGGGGGGGTTTTAACACTGAAGCTTTCTTT.

This clonotype has only a few counts. V gene TRBV24-1 combines with J gene TRBJ2-5; TRBD1 matches 8 bases. Per germline, CDR1 KGHDR and CDR2 SFDVKD. The ends lost 0 bases at V and 0 bases at J; junction bases unmatched: 2. This CDR3 comprises 16 residues. The CDR3 DNA is TGTGCCACCAGTGATTTGCAGACAGGGGACCAAGAGACCCAGTACTTC. Its translation: CATSDLQTGDQETQYF.

The gene calls are TRBV6-5 and TRBJ2-5; D may correspond to TRBD1 or TRBD2 (5 bases each). The CDR3 loop spans 15 amino acids. V shed 0 bases and J shed 4 bases, with 12 bases lying between them. The V gene's germline CDR1 is MNHEY and CDR2 SVGAGI. CDR3 residues: CASSYSRGAIETQYF. In DNA form, the CDR3 reads TGTGCCAGCAGTTACTCGAGGGGCGCGATAGAGACCCAGTACTTC.